This is a list of T cell receptor beta chains from one sample in a study of T-cell reconstitution after alpha-beta-depleted transplantation in children. TCRdb re-analysed the PCR reads in MiXCR, keeping a single row per CDR3 protein. The top ten clones hold about 41% of a sample with hundreds of thousands of distinct CDR3 sequences, roughly 15% of them seen once. The material was PBMCs, mostly from graft donor cells, obtained 360 days after TCRalphabeta/CD19-depleted stem cell transplant. Every receptor here comes from a male patient between 2 and 15 years old who had a stem cell transplant for acute lymphoblastic leukemia, so the T cells may come from the graft donor. CDR3s include the opening cysteine and the closing phenylalanine or tryptophan. D genes are given only for firm matches. Clone size appears in some rows only: once, few, many, or a class for an expanded clone.

clone size	V gene	D gene	J gene	CDR3 DNA	CDR3 protein
few	TRBV5-1	TRBD1	TRBJ2-7	TGCGCCAGCAGCTGGGACAGGAGCTCCTACGAGCAGTACTTC	CASSWDRSSYEQYF
NA	TRBV11-2	TRBD2	TRBJ2-1	TGTGCCAGCAGCTTCGGACTAGCGTGGCTCGATGAGCAGTTCTTC	CASSFGLAWLDEQFF
few	TRBV19	NA	TRBJ2-2	TGTGCCAGTAGTCATTCAGCCGCGAACACCGGGGAGCTGTTTTTT	CASSHSAANTGELFF
few	TRBV15	TRBD2	TRBJ2-1	TGTGCCACCAGCAGAGGGTCCACTAGCGCCTACAATGAGCAGTTCTTC	CATSRGSTSAYNEQFF
few	TRBV20-1	NA	TRBJ1-2	TGCAGTGCTAGCCCTCTTTATGGCTACACCTTC	CSASPLYGYTF
few	TRBV27	NA	TRBJ2-1	TGTGCCAGCAGTTTGACGGGACTTATGCAGTTCTTC	CASSLTGLMQFF
few	TRBV6-5	NA	TRBJ2-3	TGTGCCAGCAGTTATGGAGGGACAAGGGCCACAGATACGCAGTATTTT	CASSYGGTRATDTQYF
few	TRBV15	TRBD2	TRBJ2-1	TGTGCCACCAGCAGAGATTTTACTAGCGGGAGTCCGTTCTTC	CATSRDFTSGSPFF
many	TRBV7-6	TRBD2	TRBJ2-2	TGTGCCAGCAGCTTAGTAGGAGCGGGAGGAATCGCGAACACCGGGGAGCTGTTTTTT	CASSLVGAGGIANTGELFF
NA	TRBV11-2	NA	TRBJ2-1	TGTGCCAGCAGCTATTACCTCAGGGATACGTTAAGCAATGAGCAGTTCTTC	CASSYYLRDTLSNEQFF